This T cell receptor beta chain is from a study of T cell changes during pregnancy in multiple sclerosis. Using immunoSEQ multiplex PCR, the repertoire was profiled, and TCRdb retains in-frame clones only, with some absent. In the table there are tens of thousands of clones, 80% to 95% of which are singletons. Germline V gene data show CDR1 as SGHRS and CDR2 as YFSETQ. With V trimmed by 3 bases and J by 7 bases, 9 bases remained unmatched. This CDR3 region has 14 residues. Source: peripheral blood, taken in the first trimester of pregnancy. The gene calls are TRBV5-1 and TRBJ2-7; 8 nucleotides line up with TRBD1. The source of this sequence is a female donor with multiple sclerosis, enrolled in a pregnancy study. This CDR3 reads CASSSQGALGEQYF. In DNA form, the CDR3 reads TGCGCCAGCAGCTCCCAGGGGGCGCTTGGGGAGCAGTACTTC.